This T cell receptor beta chain was sequenced during a study of blood T cell repertoires in COVID-19. Looking at the study overall: The study drew acute and convalescent COVID-19 samples from the United States, Italy and Spain.

Method: immunoSEQ multiplex PCR; TCRdb's copy keeps in-frame clones and lacks some. The sample has tens of thousands of clones, more than 85% seen once. Germline loops: CDR1 MNHNS, CDR2 SASEGT. Trimming took 3 bases from V and 3 from J, leaving 11 bases between them. The CDR3 consists of 14 residues. The sequencing input was peripheral blood. The TCR sequence derives from a man at least 80 years old in a cohort sampled during active COVID-19. This chain connects TRBV6-1 to TRBJ1-1; D not resolved. The CDR3 here is CASSEREEDTEAFF. The DNA of the CDR3 is TGTGCCAGCAGTGAGAGGGAGGAGGACACTGAAGCTTTCTTT.